The source of this TCR beta chain is a study of OX40 agonist ivuxolimab in advanced cancers. Across the whole study: Participants averaged 60 years of age (range about 23 to 80) and were around 85% male. General observations from the study: Circulating CD4+ and CD8+ T cells showed clonal expansion by week 6 at 0.1 to 3.0 mg/kg.

Clones were read by immunoSEQ multiplex PCR, and TCRdb kept only the in-frame ones, dropping some. Here the sample spans 30,000 to 40,000 clones, about 84% being singletons. Germline V lookup: CDR1 SGHVS, CDR2 FNYEAQ. V was shortened by 1 base and J by 3 bases, with 7 bases between the two germline ends. The CDR3 is 13 residues long. In regard to this clone: Its antigen is undetermined.

This chain joins TRBV7-6 and TRBJ2-7; D is undetermined. The sequencing used CD4+ or CD8+ T cells sorted from blood, collected in a trial of the OX40 agonist ivuxolimab. This receptor was taken from an adult with an advanced solid tumor such as melanoma, head and neck, liver or kidney cancer. This chain's CDR3 is CASSLEWGYEQYF. The CDR3 DNA is TGTGCCAGCAGCTTAGAGTGGGGCTACGAGCAGTACTTC.